Listed below are T cell receptor beta chains from one sample, sequenced in a study of cytomegalovirus exposure and HLA in healthy donors. The repertoire was sequenced with immunoSEQ multiplex PCR; TCRdb's copy has only in-frame clones and lacks some. Of roughly 100,000 clones listed, roughly 60% are singletons. The sequenced material came from PBMCs. These TCRs come from a boy between 10 and 17 years old in good health and CMV-seropositive. Both conserved end residues are part of each CDR3. Each record gives: V gene, clone size, J gene, D gene, CDR3 DNA, CDR3 protein. A D gene is named only where the DNA matches it firmly. Rows give clone size only sometimes, using once, few, many, or a class for an expanded clone.

V: TRBV18; size: .; J: TRBJ2-1; D: .; DNA: TGTGCCAGCTCACCACCAGGGCGGGGCCGGGCCAATGAGCAGTTCTTC; CDR3: CASSPPGRGRANEQFF
V: TRBV27; size: .; J: TRBJ2-3; D: .; DNA: TGTGCCAGCAGAGGGAGCGGCACAGATACGCAGTATTTT; CDR3: CASRGSGTDTQYF
V: TRBV4-1; size: .; J: TRBJ2-7; D: TRBD2; DNA: TGCGCCAGCAGCCAAGATTCCCGGACTAGCGGGGTCCTTGGGCAGTACTTC; CDR3: CASSQDSRTSGVLGQYF
V: TRBV5-4; size: .; J: TRBJ1-1; D: TRBD1; DNA: TGTGCCAGCAGCAACGCCGGGACAGGGGGGACTGAAGCTTTCTTT; CDR3: CASSNAGTGGTEAFF
V: TRBV6-5; size: .; J: TRBJ2-7; D: TRBD1; DNA: TGTGCCAGCAGACCGGGACAGGTCTCCTACGAGCAGTACTTC; CDR3: CASRPGQVSYEQYF
V: TRBV7-9; size: .; J: TRBJ2-2; D: .; DNA: TGTGCCAGCAGCTTAGGTTCGGGCGGGGAGCTGTTTTTT; CDR3: CASSLGSGGELFF
V: TRBV19; size: .; J: TRBJ1-5; D: .; DNA: TGTGCTACTCAGGGCGGGGTTCAGCCCCAGCATTTT; CDR3: CATQGGVQPQHF
V: TRBV27; size: .; J: TRBJ2-1; D: TRBD2; DNA: TGTGCCAGCAGTTTCCGGACTAGCTCGGATGAGCAGTTCTTC; CDR3: CASSFRTSSDEQFF
V: TRBV9; size: .; J: TRBJ1-4; D: .; DNA: TGTGCCAGCAGCGTAGTTCCAGGGGTCGGGGAAAAACTGTTTTTT; CDR3: CASSVVPGVGEKLFF
V: TRBV2; size: .; J: TRBJ2-7; D: .; DNA: TGTGCCAGCAGGGAGACAGGAACTCCCTACGAGCAGTACTTC; CDR3: CASRETGTPYEQYF
V: TRBV5-4; size: .; J: TRBJ2-3; D: .; DNA: TGTGCCAGCAGCTGGGCCGGGACTGGGGGACCTAGCACAGATACGCAGTATTTT; CDR3: CASSWAGTGGPSTDTQYF
V: TRBV9; size: .; J: TRBJ1-5; D: .; DNA: TGTGCCAGCAGCCCCTCAGTAGGCGGACTCCAGCATTTT; CDR3: CASSPSVGGLQHF
V: TRBV10-1; size: .; J: TRBJ2-7; D: TRBD1; DNA: TGCGCCAGCAGTCCGGGACAGGAACTCTACGAGCAGTACTTC; CDR3: CASSPGQELYEQYF
V: TRBV6-5; size: .; J: TRBJ1-4; D: TRBD1; DNA: TGTGCCAGCAGTTACAGGGGACAGAATGAAAAACTGTTTTTT; CDR3: CASSYRGQNEKLFF
V: TRBV6-5; size: once; J: TRBJ1-1; D: .; DNA: TGTGCCAGCAGTTACGGTGAGGGAAAAACTGAAGCTTTCTTT; CDR3: CASSYGEGKTEAFF
V: TRBV4-3; size: .; J: TRBJ1-1; D: TRBD1; DNA: TGCGCCAGCAGCCAAGATAGAGAGGCAGGGGGGAACACTGAAGCTTTCTTT; CDR3: CASSQDREAGGNTEAFF
V: TRBV6-5; size: few; J: TRBJ1-1; D: .; DNA: TGTGCCAGCAGAAAAACCGGGACACTGAACACTGAAGCTTTCTTT; CDR3: CASRKTGTLNTEAFF
V: TRBV5-1; size: few; J: TRBJ1-1; D: TRBD1; DNA: TGCGCCAGCAGCTTCGGACAGGGTCCGAACACTGAAGCTTTCTTT; CDR3: CASSFGQGPNTEAFF
V: TRBV7-9; size: .; J: TRBJ1-1; D: .; DNA: TGTGCCAGCAGCTCAGTTCGTGAAGCTTTCTTT; CDR3: CASSSVREAFF
V: TRBV5-4; size: .; J: TRBJ1-1; D: TRBD1; DNA: TGTGCCAGCAGCTTGGAGGCAGGGGGTGGCACTGAAGCTTTCTTT; CDR3: CASSLEAGGGTEAFF
V: TRBV2; size: few; J: TRBJ1-4; D: .; DNA: TGTGCCAGCAATCGGGAGGCTGATGAAAAACTGTTTTTT; CDR3: CASNREADEKLFF
V: TRBV6-5; size: once; J: TRBJ2-7; D: .; DNA: TGTGCCAGCAGCCCGGAAGGGGTCGAGCAGTACTTC; CDR3: CASSPEGVEQYF
V: TRBV6-5; size: .; J: TRBJ1-1; D: .; DNA: TGTGCCAGCAGAATCGCAGGGGAGGGGAACACTGAAGCTTTCTTT; CDR3: CASRIAGEGNTEAFF
V: TRBV19; size: few; J: TRBJ1-1; D: TRBD1; DNA: TGTGCCAGTAGCAAGGGGGCGAACACTGAAGCTTTCTTT; CDR3: CASSKGANTEAFF
V: TRBV6-6; size: .; J: TRBJ1-1; D: TRBD1; DNA: TGTGCCAGCAATTGGGGACAGAAGGGTGGGAACACTGAAGCTTTCTTT; CDR3: CASNWGQKGGNTEAFF
V: TRBV19; size: .; J: TRBJ2-1; D: TRBD1; DNA: TGTGCCAGTAGTCTCGGGACAGGGGGCCCAATCTCCTACAATGAGCAGTTCTTC; CDR3: CASSLGTGGPISYNEQFF
V: TRBV7-6; size: .; J: TRBJ2-3; D: TRBD1; DNA: TGTGCCAGCAGCCGCCGACAGGGTGAGGGCACAGATACGCAGTATTTT; CDR3: CASSRRQGEGTDTQYF
V: TRBV7-6; size: .; J: TRBJ1-5; D: .; DNA: TGTGCCAGCAGCCCAAGGGGGGGAAATCAGCCCCAGCATTTT; CDR3: CASSPRGGNQPQHF
V: TRBV9; size: .; J: TRBJ1-3; D: TRBD1; DNA: TGTGCCAGCAGCGTAGCAGCGTCGACAGGGAATAGGGACCCTGGAAACACCATATATTTT; CDR3: CASSVAASTGNRDPGNTIYF
V: TRBV7-2; size: .; J: TRBJ2-7; D: TRBD2; DNA: TGTGCCAGCAGCTTAGTTGCGGGAGGCCCCTACGAGCAGTACTTC; CDR3: CASSLVAGGPYEQYF
V: TRBV18; size: few; J: TRBJ1-1; D: .; DNA: TGTGCCAGCTCAAGTAGGGGGGGGGACACTGAAGCTTTCTTT; CDR3: CASSSRGGDTEAFF
V: TRBV7-8; size: .; J: TRBJ1-5; D: TRBD1; DNA: TGTGCCAGCAGCTTCCCCCAGGGACAGGAGCATCAGCCCCAGCATTTT; CDR3: CASSFPQGQEHQPQHF
V: TRBV30; size: .; J: TRBJ2-1; D: .; DNA: TGTGCCTGGGTTCGGCGCGGCCCGAGCTCCTACAATGAGCAGTTCTTC; CDR3: CAWVRRGPSSYNEQFF
V: TRBV7-2; size: .; J: TRBJ2-5; D: TRBD2; DNA: TGTGCCAGCAGCCTTAGCGGGAGCTTGGAGACCCAGTACTTC; CDR3: CASSLSGSLETQYF
V: TRBV29-1; size: many; J: TRBJ1-1; D: .; DNA: TGCGCGGCGGGTCAAGGGGGGAACACTGAAGCTTTCTTT; CDR3: CAAGQGGNTEAFF
V: TRBV5-8; size: once; J: TRBJ1-1; D: .; DNA: TGTGCCAGCAGCCGCAGGGCTAGGGGAGCTTTCTTT; CDR3: CASSRRARGAFF
V: TRBV7-6; size: .; J: TRBJ2-7; D: .; DNA: TGTGCCAGCAGCTTAGCGCTGACAGGGCTAGCGGGTCCCTACGAGCAGTACTTC; CDR3: CASSLALTGLAGPYEQYF
V: TRBV6-1; size: .; J: TRBJ2-7; D: TRBD2; DNA: TGTGCCAGCAGTTTTAACGGGGGGGCCTACGAGCAGTACTTC; CDR3: CASSFNGGAYEQYF
V: TRBV7-3; size: .; J: TRBJ2-3; D: .; DNA: TGTGCCAGCAGCTTAAGGGGAGGCGAAGATACGCAGTATTTT; CDR3: CASSLRGGEDTQYF
V: TRBV9; size: .; J: TRBJ2-1; D: .; DNA: TGTGCCAGCAGCGCCTCCACCCCCTCCGGGGCCTACAATGAGCAGTTCTTC; CDR3: CASSASTPSGAYNEQFF
V: TRBV7-2; size: .; J: TRBJ2-7; D: TRBD1; DNA: TGTGCCAGCAGCTTACGCTACAGGGGGCCCTACGAGCAGTACTTC; CDR3: CASSLRYRGPYEQYF
V: TRBV25-1; size: .; J: TRBJ2-1; D: TRBD2; DNA: TGTGCCAGCAGGAGCGGGGGCGTCTACAATGAGCAGTTCTTC; CDR3: CASRSGGVYNEQFF
V: TRBV4-2; size: few; J: TRBJ2-2; D: .; DNA: TGTGCCAGCAGCCTTGATCTGGACTCAAACACCGGGGAGCTGTTTTTT; CDR3: CASSLDLDSNTGELFF
V: TRBV5-4; size: .; J: TRBJ1-2; D: TRBD1; DNA: TGTGCCAGCAGCTTAGGACAGGGGAACTATGGCTACACCTTC; CDR3: CASSLGQGNYGYTF